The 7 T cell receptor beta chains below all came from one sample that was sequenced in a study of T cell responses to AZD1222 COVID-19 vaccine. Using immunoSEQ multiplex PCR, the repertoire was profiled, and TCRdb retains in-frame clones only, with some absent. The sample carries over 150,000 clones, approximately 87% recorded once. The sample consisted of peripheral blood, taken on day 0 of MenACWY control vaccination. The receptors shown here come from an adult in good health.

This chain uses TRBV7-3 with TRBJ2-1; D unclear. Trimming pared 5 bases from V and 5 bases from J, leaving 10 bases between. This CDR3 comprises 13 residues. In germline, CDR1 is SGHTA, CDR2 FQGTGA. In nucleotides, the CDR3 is TGTGCCAGCAGCCCGCCTGGGGACAATGAGCAGTTCTTC. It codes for CASSPPGDNEQFF.

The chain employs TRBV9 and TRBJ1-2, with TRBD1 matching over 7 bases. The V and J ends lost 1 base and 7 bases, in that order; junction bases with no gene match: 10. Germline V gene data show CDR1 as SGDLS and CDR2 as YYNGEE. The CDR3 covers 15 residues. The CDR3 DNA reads TGTGCCAGCAGCGTAACTACAGGGGTTATGAGTGGCTACACCTTC. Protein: CASSVTTGVMSGYTF.

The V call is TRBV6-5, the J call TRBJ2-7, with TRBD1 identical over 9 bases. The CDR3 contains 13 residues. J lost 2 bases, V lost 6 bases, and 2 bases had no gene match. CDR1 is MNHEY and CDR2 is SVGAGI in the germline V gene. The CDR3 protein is CASRGTGTYEQYV. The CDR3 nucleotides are TGTGCCAGCAGGGGGACAGGGACCTACGAGCAGTACGTC.

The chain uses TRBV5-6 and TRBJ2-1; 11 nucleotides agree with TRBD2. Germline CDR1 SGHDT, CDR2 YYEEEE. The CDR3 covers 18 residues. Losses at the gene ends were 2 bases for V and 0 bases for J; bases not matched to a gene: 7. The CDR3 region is CASSFRTSGFSSYNEQFF. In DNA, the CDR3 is TGTGCCAGCAGCTTCCGGACTAGCGGGTTCAGCTCCTACAATGAGCAGTTCTTC. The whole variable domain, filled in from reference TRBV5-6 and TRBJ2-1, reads DAGVTQSPTHLIKTRGQQVTLRCSPKSGHDTVSWYQQALGQGPQFIFQYYEEEERQRGNFPDRFSGHQFPNYSSELNVNALLLGDSALYLCASSFRTSGFSSYNEQFFGPGTRLTVL.

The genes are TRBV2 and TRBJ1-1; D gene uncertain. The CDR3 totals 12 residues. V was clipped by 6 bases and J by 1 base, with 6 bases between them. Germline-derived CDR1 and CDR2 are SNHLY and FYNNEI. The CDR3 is CASRRRNTEAFF. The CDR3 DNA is TGTGCCAGCAGACGGAGGAACACTGAAGCTTTCTTT. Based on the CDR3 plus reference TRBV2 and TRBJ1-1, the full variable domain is EPEVTQTPSHQVTQMGQEVILRCVPISNHLYFYWYRQILGQKVEFLVSFYNNEISEKSEIFDDQFSVERPDGSNFTLKIRSTKLEDSAMYFCASRRRNTEAFFGQGTRLTVV.

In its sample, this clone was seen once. The CDR3 loop reads CASRITGGGEQYF. The CDR3 nucleotides are TGTGCCAGCAGGATAACAGGGGGCGGCGAGCAGTACTTC. The chain is built from TRBV27 and TRBJ2-7; TRBD1 matches 9 bases. The V gene's germline CDR1 is MNHEY and CDR2 SMNVEV (reference sequence). The CDR3 runs 13 residues. V trimming: 6 bases; J trimming: 6 bases; junction bases outside the gene matches: 6.

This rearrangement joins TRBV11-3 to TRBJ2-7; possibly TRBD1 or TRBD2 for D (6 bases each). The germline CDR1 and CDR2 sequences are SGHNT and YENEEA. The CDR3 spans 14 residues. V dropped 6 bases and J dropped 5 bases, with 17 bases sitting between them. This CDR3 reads CASSRGQGSHEQYF. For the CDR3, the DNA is TGTGCCAGCAGTCGGGGGCAGGGTTCGCACGAGCAGTACTTC.